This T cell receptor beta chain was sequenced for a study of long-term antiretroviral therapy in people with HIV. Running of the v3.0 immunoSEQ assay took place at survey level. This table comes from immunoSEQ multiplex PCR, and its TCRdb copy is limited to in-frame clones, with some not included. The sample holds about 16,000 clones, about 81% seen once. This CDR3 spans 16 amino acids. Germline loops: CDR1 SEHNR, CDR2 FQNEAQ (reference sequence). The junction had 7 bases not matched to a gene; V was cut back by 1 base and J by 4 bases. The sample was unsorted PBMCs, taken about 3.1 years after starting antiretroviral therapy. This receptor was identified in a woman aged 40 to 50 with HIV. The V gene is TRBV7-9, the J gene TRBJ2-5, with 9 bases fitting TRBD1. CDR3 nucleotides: TGTGCCAGCAGCTTAGGGACGGACAGGGGACGAGAGACCCAGTACTTC. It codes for CASSLGTDRGRETQYF.